This T cell receptor beta chain stems from a study of CD8 T cells in ankylosing spondylitis. Using its own MiXCR run on the 5' RACE reads, TCRdb lists one record per CDR3 protein. The sample holds under 200,000 distinct CDR3 sequences, approximately 13% seen once. Whole-study findings and limits: There was reportedly significant enrichment of clones that were disease-linked in matched ankylosing spondylitis synovial fluid. A motif of eight or nine highly homologous TCR beta variants was seen as apparently characteristic of ankylosing spondylitis blood.

This CDR3 is 13 amino acids long. Germline CDR1 and CDR2: MNHNS and SASEGT. On this clonotype: Its specificity is unknown. At one boundary the junction diverges from the germline segment, which might be a read error.

This TCR came from a female donor with ankylosing spondylitis or in good health (not recorded which). The chain combines TRBV6-1 with TRBJ1-1; 7 bases line up with TRBD1. The sequenced sample consisted of blood, either unsorted or a sorted T cell fraction (not recorded which). As DNA, the CDR3 is TGTGCCAGCAACCTACAGGGGAACACTGGAGCTTTCTTT. Amino acid sequence: CASNLQGNTGAFF.